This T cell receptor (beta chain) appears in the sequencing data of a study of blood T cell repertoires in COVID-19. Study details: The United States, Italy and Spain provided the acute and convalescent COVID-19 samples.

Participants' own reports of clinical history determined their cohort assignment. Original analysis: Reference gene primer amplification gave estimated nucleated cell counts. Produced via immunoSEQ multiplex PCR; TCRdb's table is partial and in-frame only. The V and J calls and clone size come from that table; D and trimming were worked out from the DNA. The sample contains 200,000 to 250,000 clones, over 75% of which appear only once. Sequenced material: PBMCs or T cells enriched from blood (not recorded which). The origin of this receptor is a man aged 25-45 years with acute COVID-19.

This CDR3 reads CASSQGTSGGLYEQYF. The CDR3 DNA follows: TGTGCCAGCAGCCAAGGGACTAGCGGGGGGTTGTACGAGCAGTACTTC. The chain combines TRBV14 with TRBJ2-7; 14 nucleotides line up with TRBD2. This CDR3 region has 16 residues. V was pared by 1 base and J by 4 bases, with 3 bases of the junction left unmatched. Germline values: CDR1 SGHDN, CDR2 FVKESK. Based on the CDR3 plus reference TRBV14 and TRBJ2-7, the full variable domain is EAGVTQFPSHSVIEKGQTVTLRCDPISGHDNLYWYRRVMGKEIKFLLHFVKESKQDESGMPNNRFLAERTGGTYSTLKVQPAELEDSGVYFCASSQGTSGGLYEQYFGPGTRLTVT.